A single TCR beta chain is shown here with its context. Antigen: not known. Deep-level running was used for the assay. Produced via immunoSEQ multiplex PCR; TCRdb's table is partial and in-frame only. The profile covers 2 million to 3 million clones, with approximately 93% appearing a single time and about 0.38% taken by the ten largest. V lost 7 bases, J lost 0 bases, and 6 bases stayed unmatched. The length of the CDR3 is 14 residues. Per the germline V gene, CDR1 is SQVTM and CDR2 is ANQGSEA. The sample belongs to a study of shared clonotypes between healthy human individuals. Study outcomes and limitations: In the sorted subsets, rarefaction showed sequencing was incomplete despite large depth.

Sequencing was performed on naive CD4+ T cells from PBMCs. Indicated subset: CD45RA+ positively selected. The clonotype was recovered from a man between 18 and 35 years old in good health. Some clones in this sample may be carry-over from other donors' samples. The rearrangement links TRBV29-1 to TRBJ2-3; 8 bases match TRBD2. DNA of the CDR3: TGCAGCGCCCGGACTAGCTTGAGCACAGATACGCAGTATTTT. It is translated as CSARTSLSTDTQYF.